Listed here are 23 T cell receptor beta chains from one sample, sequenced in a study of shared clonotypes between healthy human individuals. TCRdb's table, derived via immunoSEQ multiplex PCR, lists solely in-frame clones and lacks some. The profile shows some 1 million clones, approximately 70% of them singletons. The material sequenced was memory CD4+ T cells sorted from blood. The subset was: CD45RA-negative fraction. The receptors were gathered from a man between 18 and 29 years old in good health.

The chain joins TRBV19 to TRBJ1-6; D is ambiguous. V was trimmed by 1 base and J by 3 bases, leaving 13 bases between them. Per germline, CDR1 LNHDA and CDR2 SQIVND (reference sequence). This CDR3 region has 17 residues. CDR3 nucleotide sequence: TGTGCCAGTAGTATAGGACGGACCATGAACTATAATTCACCCCTCCACTTT. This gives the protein CASSIGRTMNYNSPLHF.

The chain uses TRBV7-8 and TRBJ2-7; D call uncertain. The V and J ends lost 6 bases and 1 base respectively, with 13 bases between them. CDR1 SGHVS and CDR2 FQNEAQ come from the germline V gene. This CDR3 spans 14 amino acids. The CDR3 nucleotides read TGTGCCAGCAGACCGAGTTTGGGATCCTACGAGCAGTACTTC. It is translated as CASRPSLGSYEQYF.

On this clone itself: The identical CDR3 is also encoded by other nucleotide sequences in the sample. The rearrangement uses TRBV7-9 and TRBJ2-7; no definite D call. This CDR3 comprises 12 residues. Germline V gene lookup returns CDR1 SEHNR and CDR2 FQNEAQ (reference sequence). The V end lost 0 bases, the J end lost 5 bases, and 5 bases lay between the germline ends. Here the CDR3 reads CASSLALDEQYF. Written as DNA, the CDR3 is TGTGCCAGCAGCTTAGCACTGGACGAGCAGTACTTC. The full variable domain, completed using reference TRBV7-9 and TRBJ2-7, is DTGVSQNPRHKITKRGQNVTFRCDPISEHNRLYWYRQTLGQGPEFLTYFQNEAQLEKSRLLSDRFSAERPKGSFSTLEIQRTEQGDSAMYLCASSLALDEQYFGPGTRLTVT.

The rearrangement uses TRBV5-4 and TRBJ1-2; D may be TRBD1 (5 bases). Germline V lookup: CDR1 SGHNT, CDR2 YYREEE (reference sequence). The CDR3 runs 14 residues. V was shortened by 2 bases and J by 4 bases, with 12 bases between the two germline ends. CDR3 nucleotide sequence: TGTGCCAGCAGCTTCTGGGGCGCAGGCTATGGCTACACCTTC. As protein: CASSFWGAGYGYTF.

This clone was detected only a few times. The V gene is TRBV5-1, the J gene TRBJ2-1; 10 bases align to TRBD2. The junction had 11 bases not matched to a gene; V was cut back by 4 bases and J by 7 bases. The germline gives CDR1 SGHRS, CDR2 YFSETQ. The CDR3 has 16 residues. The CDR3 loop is CASSVESGGASNEQFF. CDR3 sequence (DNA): TGCGCCAGCAGCGTTGAAAGCGGGGGGGCTAGTAATGAGCAGTTCTTC.

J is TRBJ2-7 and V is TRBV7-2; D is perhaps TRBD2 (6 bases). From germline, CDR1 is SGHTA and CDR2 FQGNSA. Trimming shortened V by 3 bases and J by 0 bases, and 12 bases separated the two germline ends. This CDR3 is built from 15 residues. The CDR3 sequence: CASSLNGLLSYEQYF. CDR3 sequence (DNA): TGTGCCAGCAGCTTGAACGGACTACTCTCCTACGAGCAGTACTTC. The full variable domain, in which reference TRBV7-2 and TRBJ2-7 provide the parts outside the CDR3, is GAGVSQSPSNKVTEKGKDVELRCDPISGHTALYWYRQSLGQGLEFLIYFQGNSAPDKSGLPSDRFSAERTGGSVSTLTIQRTQQEDSAVYLCASSLNGLLSYEQYFGPGTRLTVT.

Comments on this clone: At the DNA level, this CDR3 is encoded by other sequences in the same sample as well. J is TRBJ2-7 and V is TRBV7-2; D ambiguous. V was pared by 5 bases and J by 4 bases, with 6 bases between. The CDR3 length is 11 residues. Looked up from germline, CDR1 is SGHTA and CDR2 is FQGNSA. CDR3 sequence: CASSRSYEQYF. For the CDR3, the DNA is TGTGCCAGCAGCCGGAGTTACGAGCAGTACTTC.

CDR3 sequence reads: CASSGAGGWNTQYF. The CDR3 DNA reads as TGTGCCAGCAGCGGAGCGGGGGGTTGGAATACGCAGTATTTT. The chain is built from TRBV7-9 and TRBJ2-3; 9 bases align to TRBD2. Germline CDR1 is SEHNR and CDR2 is FQNEAQ (reference sequence). The V segment lost 5 bases and the J segment 7 bases; nucleotides outside the gene matches: 7. This CDR3 has 14 residues.

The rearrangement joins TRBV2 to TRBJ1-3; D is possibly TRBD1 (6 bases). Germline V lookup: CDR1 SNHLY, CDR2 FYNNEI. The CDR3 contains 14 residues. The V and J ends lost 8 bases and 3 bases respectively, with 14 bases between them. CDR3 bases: TGTGCCAGCTCTAAACAGGGAGATGGAAACACCATATATTTT. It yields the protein CASSKQGDGNTIYF.

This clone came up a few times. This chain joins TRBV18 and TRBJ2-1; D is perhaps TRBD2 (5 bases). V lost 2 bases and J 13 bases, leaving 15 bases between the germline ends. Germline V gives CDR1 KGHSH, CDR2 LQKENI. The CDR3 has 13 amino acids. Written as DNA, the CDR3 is TGTGCCAGCTCACCAACTGGCAGGAGGTCCCAGTTCTTC. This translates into CASSPTGRRSQFF.

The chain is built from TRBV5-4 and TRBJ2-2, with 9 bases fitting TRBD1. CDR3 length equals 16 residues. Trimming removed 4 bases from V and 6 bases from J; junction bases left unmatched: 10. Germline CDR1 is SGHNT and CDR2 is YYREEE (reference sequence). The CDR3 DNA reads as TGTGCCAGCAGCACGGACAGGGGACGGATTGCCGGGGAGCTGTTTTTT. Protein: CASSTDRGRIAGELFF. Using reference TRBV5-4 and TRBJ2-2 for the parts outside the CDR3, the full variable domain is ETGVTQSPTHLIKTRGQQVTLRCSSQSGHNTVSWYQQALGQGPQFIFQYYREEENGRGNFPPRFSGLQFPNYSSELNVNALELDDSALYLCASSTDRGRIAGELFFGEGSRLTVL.

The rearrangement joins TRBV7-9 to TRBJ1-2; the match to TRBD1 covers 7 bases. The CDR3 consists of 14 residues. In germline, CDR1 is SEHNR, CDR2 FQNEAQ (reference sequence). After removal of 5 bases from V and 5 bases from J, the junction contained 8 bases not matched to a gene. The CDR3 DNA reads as TGTGCCAGCAGCCCAGGGGGGACTGAATATGGCTACACCTTC. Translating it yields CASSPGGTEYGYTF.

CDR3 nucleotide sequence: TGTGCCATCAGTGTGCAGGGGGACACTGAAGCTTTCTTT. Its translation: CAISVQGDTEAFF. V gene TRBV10-3 combines with J gene TRBJ1-1; 7 bases align to TRBD1. After removal of 4 bases from V and 3 bases from J, the junction contained 2 bases not matched to a gene. This CDR3 has 13 amino acids. From germline, CDR1 is ENHRY and CDR2 SYGVKD.

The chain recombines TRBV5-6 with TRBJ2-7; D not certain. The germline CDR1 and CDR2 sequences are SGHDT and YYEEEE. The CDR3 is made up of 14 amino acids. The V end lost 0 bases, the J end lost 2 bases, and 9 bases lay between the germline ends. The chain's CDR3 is CASSLEGSPYEQYF. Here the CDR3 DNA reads TGTGCCAGCAGCTTGGAAGGGTCCCCCTACGAGCAGTACTTC.

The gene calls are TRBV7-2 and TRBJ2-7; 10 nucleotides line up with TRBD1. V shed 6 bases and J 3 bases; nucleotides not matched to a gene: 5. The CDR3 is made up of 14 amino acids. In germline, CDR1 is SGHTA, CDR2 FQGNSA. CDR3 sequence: CASRRDRGVYEQYF. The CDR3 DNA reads TGTGCCAGCAGGAGGGACAGGGGAGTCTACGAGCAGTACTTC.

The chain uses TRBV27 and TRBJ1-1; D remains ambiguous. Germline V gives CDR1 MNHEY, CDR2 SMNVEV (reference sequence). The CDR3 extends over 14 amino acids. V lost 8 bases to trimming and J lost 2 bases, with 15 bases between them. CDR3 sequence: CASGALGVNTEAFF. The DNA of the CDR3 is TGTGCCAGCGGAGCTCTAGGCGTTAACACTGAAGCTTTCTTT.

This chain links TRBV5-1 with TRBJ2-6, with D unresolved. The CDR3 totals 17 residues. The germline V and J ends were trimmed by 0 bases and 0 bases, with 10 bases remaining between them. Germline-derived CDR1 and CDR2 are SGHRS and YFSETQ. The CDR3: CASSLGPRSSGANVLTF. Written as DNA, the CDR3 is TGCGCCAGCAGCTTGGGACCGAGGAGCTCTGGGGCCAACGTCCTGACTTTC.

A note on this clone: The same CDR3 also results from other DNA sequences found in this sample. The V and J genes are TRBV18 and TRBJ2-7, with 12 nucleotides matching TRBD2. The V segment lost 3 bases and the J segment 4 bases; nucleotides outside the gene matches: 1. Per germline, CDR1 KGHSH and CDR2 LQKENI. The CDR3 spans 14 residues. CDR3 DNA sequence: TGTGCCAGCTCACCGGGACTAGCGGGTTACGAGCAGTACTTC. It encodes CASSPGLAGYEQYF.

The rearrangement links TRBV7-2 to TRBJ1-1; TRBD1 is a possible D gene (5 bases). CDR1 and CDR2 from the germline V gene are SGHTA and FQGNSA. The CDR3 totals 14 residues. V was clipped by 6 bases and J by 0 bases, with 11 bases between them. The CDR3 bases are TGTGCCAGCAGGGTGACAGTCATGAACACTGAAGCTTTCTTT. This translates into CASRVTVMNTEAFF.

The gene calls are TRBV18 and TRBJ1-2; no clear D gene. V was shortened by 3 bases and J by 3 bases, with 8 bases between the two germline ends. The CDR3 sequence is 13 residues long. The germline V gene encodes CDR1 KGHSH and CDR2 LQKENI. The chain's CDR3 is CASSPPGYYGYTF. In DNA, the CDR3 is TGTGCCAGCTCACCTCCCGGCTACTATGGCTACACCTTC.

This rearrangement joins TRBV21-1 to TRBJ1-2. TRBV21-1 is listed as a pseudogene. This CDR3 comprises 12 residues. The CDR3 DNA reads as TGTGCCAGCAGCCACTTAGAGAGGGGGACTAACTTC. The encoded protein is CASSHLERGTNF.

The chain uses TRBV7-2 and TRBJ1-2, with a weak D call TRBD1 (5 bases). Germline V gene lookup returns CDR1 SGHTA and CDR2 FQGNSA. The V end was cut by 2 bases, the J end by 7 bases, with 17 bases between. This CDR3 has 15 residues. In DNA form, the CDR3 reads TGTGCCAGCAGCTTACAATCAGGGAGCCGCGGTGGCTACACCTTC. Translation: CASSLQSGSRGGYTF.

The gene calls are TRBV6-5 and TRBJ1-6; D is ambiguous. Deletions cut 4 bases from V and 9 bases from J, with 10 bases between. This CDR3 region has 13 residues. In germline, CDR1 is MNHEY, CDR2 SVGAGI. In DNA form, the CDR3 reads TGTGCCAGCAGTTTAGGCGAGGGTTCACCCCTCCACTTT. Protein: CASSLGEGSPLHF.